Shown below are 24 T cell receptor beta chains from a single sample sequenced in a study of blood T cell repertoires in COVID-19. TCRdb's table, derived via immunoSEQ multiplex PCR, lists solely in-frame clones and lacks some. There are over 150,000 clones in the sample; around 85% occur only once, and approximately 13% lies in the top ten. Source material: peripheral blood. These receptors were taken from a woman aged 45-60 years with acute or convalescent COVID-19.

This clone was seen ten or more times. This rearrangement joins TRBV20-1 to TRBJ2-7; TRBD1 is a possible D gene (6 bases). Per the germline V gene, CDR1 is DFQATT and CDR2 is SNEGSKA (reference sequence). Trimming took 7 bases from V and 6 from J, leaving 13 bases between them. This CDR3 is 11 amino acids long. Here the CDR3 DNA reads TGCAGTGGGTTTGGGGGCGCCGAGCAGTACTTC. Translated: CSGFGGAEQYF.

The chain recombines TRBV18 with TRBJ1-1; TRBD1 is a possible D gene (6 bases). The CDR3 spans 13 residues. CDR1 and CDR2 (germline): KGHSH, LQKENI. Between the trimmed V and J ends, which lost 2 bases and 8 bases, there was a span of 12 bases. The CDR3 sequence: CASSPKRGSEAFF. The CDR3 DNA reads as TGTGCCAGCTCACCAAAAAGGGGGTCCGAAGCTTTCTTT.

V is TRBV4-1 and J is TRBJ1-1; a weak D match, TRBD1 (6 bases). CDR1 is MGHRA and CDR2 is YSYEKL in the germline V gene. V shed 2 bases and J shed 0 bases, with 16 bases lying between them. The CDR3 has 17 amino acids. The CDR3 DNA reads TGCGCCAGCAGCCAAACAGGACCGGGACACTTGAACACTGAAGCTTTCTTT. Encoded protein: CASSQTGPGHLNTEAFF.

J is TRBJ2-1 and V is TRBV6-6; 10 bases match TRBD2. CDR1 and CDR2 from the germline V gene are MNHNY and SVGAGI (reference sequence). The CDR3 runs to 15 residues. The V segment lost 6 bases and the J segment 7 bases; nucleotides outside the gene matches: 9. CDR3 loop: CASRPESGGANEQFF. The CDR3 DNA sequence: TGTGCCAGCAGACCCGAAAGCGGGGGGGCAAATGAGCAGTTCTTC.

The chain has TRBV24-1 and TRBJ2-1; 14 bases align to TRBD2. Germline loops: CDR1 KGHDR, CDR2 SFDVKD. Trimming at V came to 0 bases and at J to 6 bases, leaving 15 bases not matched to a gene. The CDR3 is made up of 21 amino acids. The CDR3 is CATSDLRVGTSGSLGGNEQFF. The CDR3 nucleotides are TGTGCCACCAGTGATTTGCGCGTCGGGACTAGCGGGAGTTTGGGTGGCAATGAGCAGTTCTTC.

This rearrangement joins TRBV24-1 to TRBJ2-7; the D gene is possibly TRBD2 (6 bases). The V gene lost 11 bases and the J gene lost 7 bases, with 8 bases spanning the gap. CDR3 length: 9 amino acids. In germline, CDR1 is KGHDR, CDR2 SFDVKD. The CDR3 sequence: CAIGGEQYF. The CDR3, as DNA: TGTGCCATTGGGGGGGAGCAGTACTTC.

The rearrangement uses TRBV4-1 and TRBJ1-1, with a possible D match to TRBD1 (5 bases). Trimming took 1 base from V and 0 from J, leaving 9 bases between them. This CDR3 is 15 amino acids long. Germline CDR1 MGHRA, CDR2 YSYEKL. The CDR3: CASSQGDSLNTEAFF. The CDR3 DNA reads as TGCGCCAGCAGCCAAGGAGACAGCCTGAACACTGAAGCTTTCTTT.

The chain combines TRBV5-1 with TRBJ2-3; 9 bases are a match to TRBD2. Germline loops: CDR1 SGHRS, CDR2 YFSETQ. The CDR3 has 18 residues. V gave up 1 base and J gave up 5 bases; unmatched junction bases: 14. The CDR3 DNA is TGCGCCAGCAGCTTGTCGGATGGTAGCGGGAGAGGTGAAGATACGCAGTATTTT. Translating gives CASSLSDGSGRGEDTQYF.

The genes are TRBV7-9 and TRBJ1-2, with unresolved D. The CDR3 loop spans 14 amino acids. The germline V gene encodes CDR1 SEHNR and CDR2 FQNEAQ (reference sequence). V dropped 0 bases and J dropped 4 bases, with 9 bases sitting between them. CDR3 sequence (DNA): TGTGCCAGCAGCTTAGCTATGAGTCTCTATGGCTACACCTTC. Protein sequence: CASSLAMSLYGYTF.

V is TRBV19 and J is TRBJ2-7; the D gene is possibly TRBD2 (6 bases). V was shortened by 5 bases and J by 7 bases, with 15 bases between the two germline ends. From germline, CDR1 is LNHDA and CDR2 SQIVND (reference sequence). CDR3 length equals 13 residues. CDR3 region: CASSPRVAGEQYF. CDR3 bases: TGTGCCAGTAGTCCCCGGGTGGCGGGGGAGCAGTACTTC.

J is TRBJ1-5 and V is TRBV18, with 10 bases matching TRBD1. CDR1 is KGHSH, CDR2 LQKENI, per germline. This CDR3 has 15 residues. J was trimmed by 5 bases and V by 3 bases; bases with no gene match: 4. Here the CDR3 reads CASSPDRGRYQPQHF. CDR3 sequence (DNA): TGTGCCAGCTCACCGGACAGGGGGAGGTATCAGCCCCAGCATTTT.

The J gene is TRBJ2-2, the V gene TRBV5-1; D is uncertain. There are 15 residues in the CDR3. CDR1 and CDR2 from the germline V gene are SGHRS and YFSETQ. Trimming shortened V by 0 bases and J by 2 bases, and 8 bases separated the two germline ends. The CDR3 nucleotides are TGCGCCAGCAGCTTGGATCAGATCAACACCGGGGAGCTGTTTTTT. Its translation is CASSLDQINTGELFF.

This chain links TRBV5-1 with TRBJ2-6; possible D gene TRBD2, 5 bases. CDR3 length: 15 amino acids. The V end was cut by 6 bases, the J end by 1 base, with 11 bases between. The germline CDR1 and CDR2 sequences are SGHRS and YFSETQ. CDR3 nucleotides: TGCGCCAGCACCATGAGGGAGTCTGGGGCCAACGTCCTGACTTTC. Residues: CASTMRESGANVLTF.

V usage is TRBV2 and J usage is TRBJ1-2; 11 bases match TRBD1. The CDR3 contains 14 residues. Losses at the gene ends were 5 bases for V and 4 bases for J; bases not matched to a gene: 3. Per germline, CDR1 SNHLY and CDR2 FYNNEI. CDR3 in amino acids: CASSPGQGGYGYTF. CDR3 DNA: TGTGCCAGCAGTCCGGGACAGGGGGGCTATGGCTACACCTTC. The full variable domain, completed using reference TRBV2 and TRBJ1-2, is EPEVTQTPSHQVTQMGQEVILRCVPISNHLYFYWYRQILGQKVEFLVSFYNNEISEKSEIFDDQFSVERPDGSNFTLKIRSTKLEDSAMYFCASSPGQGGYGYTFGSGTRLTVV.

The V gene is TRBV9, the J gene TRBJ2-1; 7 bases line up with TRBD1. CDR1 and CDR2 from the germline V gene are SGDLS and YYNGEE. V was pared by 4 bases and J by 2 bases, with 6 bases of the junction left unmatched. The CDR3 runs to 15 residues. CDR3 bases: TGTGCCAGCAGCCCCCGACAGGGACCCTACAATGAGCAGTTCTTC. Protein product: CASSPRQGPYNEQFF.

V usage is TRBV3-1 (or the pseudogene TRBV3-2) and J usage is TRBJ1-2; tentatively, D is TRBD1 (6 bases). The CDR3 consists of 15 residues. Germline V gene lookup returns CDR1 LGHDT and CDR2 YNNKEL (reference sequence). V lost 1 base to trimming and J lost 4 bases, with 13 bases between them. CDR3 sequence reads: CASSQVSPGAYGYTF. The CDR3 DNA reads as TGTGCCAGCAGCCAAGTTTCCCCAGGGGCCTATGGCTACACCTTC.

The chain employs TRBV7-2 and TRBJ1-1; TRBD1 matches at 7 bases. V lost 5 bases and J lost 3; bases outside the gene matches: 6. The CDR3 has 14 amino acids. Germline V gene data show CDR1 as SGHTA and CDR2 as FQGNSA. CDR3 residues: CASSKERGHTEAFF. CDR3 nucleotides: TGTGCCAGCAGCAAAGAAAGGGGGCACACTGAAGCTTTCTTT.

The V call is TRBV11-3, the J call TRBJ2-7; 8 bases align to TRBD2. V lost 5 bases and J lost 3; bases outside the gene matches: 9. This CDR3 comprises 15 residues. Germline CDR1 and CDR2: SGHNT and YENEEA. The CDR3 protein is CASSKERGPYYEQYF. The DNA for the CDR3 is TGTGCCAGCAGCAAAGAGCGGGGGCCGTACTACGAGCAGTACTTC.

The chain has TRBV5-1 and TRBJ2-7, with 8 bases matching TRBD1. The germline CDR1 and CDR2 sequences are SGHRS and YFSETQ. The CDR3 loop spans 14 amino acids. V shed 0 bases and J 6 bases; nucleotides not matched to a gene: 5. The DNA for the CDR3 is TGCGCCAGCAGCTTGGTTCCAGGGGGCGGCGAGCAGTACTTC. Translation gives CASSLVPGGGEQYF.

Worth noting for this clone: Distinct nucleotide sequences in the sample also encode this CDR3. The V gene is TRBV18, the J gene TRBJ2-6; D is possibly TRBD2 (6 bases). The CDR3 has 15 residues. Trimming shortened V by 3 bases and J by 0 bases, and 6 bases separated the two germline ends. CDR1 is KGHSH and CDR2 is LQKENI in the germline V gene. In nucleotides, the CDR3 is TGTGCCAGCTCACCGGGGGGCTCTGGGGCCAACGTCCTGACTTTC. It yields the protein CASSPGGSGANVLTF.

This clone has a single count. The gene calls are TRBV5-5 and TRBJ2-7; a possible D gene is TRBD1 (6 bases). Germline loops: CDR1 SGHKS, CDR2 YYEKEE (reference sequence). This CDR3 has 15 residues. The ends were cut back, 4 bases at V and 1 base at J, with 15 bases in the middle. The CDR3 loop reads CASSALGTSSYEQYF. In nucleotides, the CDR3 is TGTGCCAGCAGCGCCCTCGGGACATCGTCCTACGAGCAGTACTTC.

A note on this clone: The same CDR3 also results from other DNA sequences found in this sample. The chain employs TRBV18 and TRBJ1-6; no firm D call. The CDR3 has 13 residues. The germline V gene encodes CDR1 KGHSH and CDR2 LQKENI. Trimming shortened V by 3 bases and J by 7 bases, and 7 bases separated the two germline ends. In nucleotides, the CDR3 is TGTGCCAGCTCACCCACTGAAAATTCACCCCTCCACTTT. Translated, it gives CASSPTENSPLHF.

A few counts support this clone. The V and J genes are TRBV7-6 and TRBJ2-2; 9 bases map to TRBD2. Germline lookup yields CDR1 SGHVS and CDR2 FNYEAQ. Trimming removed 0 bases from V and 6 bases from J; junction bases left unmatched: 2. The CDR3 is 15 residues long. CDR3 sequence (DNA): TGTGCCAGCAGCTTAGCGACTAGCGGCCCCGGGGAGCTGTTTTTT. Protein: CASSLATSGPGELFF.

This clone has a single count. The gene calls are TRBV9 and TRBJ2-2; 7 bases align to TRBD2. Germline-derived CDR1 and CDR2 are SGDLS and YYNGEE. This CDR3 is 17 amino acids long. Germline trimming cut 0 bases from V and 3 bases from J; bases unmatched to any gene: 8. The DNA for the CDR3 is TGTGCCAGCAGCGTAGCTTTACTAGCGAAATACACCGGGGAGCTGTTTTTT. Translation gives CASSVALLAKYTGELFF.